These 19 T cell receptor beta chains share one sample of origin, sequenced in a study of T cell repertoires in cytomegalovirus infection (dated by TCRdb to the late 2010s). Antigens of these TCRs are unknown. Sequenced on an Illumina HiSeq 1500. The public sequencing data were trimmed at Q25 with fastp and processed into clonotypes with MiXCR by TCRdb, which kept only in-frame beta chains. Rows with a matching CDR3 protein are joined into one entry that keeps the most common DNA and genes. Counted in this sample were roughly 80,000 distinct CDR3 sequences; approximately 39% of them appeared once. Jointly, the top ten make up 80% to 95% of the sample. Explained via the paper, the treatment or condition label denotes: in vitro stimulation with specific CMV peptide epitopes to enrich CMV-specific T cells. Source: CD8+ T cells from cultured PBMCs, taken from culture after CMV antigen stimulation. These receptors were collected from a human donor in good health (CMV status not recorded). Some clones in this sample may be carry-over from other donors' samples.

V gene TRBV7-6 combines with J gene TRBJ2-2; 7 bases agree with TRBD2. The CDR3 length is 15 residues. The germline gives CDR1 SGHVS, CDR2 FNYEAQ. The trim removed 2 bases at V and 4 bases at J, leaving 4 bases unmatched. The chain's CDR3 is CASSLSGVRTGELFF. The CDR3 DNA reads TGTGCCAGCAGCTTAAGCGGGGTTCGCACCGGGGAGCTGTTTTTT.

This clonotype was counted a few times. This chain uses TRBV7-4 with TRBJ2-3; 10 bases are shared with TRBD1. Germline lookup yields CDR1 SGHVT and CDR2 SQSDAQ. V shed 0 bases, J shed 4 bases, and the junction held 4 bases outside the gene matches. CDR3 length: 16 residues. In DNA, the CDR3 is TGTGCCAGCAGCTTAGCAGGGGACAGGGGCCCAGATACGCAGTATTTT. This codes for CASSLAGDRGPDTQYF.

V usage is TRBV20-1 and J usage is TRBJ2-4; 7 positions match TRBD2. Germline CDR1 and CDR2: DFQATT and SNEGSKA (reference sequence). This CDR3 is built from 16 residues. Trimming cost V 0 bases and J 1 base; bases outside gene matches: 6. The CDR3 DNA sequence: TGCAGTGCTAGAGATCTTTACGGGGGGGCCAAAAACATTCAGTACTTC. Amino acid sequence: CSARDLYGGAKNIQYF.

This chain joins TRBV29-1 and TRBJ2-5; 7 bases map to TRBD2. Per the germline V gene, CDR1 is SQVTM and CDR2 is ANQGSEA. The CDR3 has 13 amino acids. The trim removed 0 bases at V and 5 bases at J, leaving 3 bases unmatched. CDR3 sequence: CSVEDGGGETQYF. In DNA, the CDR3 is TGCAGCGTTGAAGATGGGGGGGGGGAGACCCAGTACTTC.

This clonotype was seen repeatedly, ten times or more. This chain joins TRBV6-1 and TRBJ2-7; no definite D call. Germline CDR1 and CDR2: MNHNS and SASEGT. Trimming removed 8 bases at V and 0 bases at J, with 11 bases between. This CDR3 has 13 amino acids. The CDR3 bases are TGTGCCAGCGTGGGCGGCAACTCCTACGAGCAGTACTTC. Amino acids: CASVGGNSYEQYF.

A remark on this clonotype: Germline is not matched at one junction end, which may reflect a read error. The CDR3 sequence is CASSQDPSGDTQYF. The CDR3 DNA reads as TGTGCCAGCAGCCAAGATCCTAGCGGAGATACGCAGTATTTT. The chain carries TRBV4-1 and TRBJ2-3; TRBD2 agrees at 7 bases. CDR1 is MGHRA, CDR2 YSYEKL, per germline. CDR3 size: 14 residues.

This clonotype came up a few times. The CDR3 here is CASSSGTGGSGYTF. The CDR3 DNA reads TGTGCCAGCAGTTCCGGGACAGGGGGCAGTGGCTACACCTTC. This chain uses TRBV27 with TRBJ1-2, with 12 positions matching TRBD1. The CDR3 extends over 14 amino acids. V was pared by 4 bases and J by 7 bases, with 4 bases of the junction left unmatched. Germline V gene data show CDR1 as MNHEY and CDR2 as SMNVEV (reference sequence).

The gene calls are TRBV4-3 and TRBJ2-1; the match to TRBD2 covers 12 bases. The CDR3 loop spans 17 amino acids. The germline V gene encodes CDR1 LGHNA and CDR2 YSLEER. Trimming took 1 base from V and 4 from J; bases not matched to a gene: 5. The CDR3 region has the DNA TGCGCCAGCAGCCAAGCTAGCGGGGGGGCCATTTACAATGAGCAGTTCTTC. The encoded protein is CASSQASGGAIYNEQFF.

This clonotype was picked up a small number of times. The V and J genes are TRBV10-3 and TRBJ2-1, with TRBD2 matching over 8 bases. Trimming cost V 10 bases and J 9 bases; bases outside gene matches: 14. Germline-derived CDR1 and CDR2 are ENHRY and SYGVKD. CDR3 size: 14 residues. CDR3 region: CASAHGSAGGEQFF. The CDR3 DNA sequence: TGTGCCAGCGCGCATGGTAGCGCGGGGGGTGAGCAGTTCTTC.

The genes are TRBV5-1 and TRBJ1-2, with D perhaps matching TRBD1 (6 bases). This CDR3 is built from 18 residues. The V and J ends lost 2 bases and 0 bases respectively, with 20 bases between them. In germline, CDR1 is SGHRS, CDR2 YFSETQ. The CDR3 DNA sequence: TGCGCCAGCAGCTTCAAGACGGGACACGGACCCCCTAACTATGGCTACACCTTC. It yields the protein CASSFKTGHGPPNYGYTF.

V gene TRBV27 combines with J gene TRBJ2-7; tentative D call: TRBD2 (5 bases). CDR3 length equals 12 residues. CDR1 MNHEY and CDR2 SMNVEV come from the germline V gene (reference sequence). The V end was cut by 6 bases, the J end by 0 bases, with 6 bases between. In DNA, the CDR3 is TGTGCCAGCAGCACTAGCTCCTACGAGCAGTACTTC. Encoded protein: CASSTSSYEQYF.

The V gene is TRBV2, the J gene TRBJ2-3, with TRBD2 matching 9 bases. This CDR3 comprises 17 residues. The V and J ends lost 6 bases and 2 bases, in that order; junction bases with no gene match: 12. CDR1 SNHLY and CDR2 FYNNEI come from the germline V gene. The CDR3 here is CASSVQLAGALTDTQYF. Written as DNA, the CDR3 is TGTGCCAGCAGCGTACAATTAGCGGGGGCCCTCACAGATACGCAGTATTTT.

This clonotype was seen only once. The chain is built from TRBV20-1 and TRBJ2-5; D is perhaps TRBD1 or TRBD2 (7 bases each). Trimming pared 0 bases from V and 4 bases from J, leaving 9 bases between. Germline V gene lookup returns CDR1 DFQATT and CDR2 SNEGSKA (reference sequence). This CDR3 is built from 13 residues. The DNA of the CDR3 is TGCAGTGCTAGAGACAGGGGGGGAGAGACCCAGTACTTC. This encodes CSARDRGGETQYF.

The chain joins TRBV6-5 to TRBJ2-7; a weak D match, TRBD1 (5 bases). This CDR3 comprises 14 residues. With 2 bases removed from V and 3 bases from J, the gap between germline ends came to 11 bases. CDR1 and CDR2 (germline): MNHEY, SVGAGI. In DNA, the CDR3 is TGTGCCAGCAGTTACGACAGACATGGCTACGAGCAGTACTTC. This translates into CASSYDRHGYEQYF.

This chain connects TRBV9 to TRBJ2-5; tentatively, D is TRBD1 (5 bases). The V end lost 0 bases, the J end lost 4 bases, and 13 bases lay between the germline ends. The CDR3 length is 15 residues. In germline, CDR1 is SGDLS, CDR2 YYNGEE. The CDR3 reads CASSVAGALRETQYF. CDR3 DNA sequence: TGTGCCAGCAGCGTAGCTGGGGCGTTAAGAGAGACCCAGTACTTC.

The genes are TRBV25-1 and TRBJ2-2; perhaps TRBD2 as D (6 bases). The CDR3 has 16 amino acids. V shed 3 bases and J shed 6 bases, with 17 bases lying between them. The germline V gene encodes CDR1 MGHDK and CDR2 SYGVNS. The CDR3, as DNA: TGTGCCAGCAGTGATGACCGGGAGTGGGGGGCCGGGGAGCTGTTTTTT. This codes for CASSDDREWGAGELFF.

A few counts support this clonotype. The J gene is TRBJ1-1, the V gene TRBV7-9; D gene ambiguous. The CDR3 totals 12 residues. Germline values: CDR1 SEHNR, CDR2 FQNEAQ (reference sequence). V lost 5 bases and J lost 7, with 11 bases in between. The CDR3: CASSPRWDEAFF. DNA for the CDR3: TGTGCCAGCAGCCCGCGTTGGGATGAAGCTTTCTTT.

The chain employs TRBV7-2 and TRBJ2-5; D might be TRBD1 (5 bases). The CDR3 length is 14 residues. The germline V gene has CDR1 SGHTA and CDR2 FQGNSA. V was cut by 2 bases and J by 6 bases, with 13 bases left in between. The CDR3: CASSLPAGSKTQYF. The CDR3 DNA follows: TGTGCCAGCAGCTTACCTGCAGGGTCAAAGACCCAGTACTTC.

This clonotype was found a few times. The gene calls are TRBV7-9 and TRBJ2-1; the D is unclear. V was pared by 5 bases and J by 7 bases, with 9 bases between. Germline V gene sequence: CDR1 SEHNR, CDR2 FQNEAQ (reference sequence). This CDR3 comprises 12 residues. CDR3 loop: CASSPAVNEQFF. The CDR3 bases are TGTGCCAGCAGCCCCGCGGTAAATGAGCAGTTCTTC.